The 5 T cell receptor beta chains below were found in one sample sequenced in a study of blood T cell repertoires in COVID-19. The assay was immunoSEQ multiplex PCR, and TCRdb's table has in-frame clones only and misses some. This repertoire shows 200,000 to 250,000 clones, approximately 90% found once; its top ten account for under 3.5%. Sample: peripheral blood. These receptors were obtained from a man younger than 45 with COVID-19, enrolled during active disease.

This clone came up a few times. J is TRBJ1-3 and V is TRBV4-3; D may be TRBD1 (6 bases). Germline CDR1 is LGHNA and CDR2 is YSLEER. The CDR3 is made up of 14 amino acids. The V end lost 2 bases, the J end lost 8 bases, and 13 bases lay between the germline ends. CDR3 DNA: TGCGCCAGCAGCCAACGCGGGTCAGGGGACACCATATATTTT. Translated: CASSQRGSGDTIYF.

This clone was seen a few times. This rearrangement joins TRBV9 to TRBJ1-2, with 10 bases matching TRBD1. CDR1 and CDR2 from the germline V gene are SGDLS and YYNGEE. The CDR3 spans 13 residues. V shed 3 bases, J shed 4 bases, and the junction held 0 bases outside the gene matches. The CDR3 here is CASSGTGGYGYTF. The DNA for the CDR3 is TGTGCCAGCAGCGGGACAGGGGGCTATGGCTACACCTTC.

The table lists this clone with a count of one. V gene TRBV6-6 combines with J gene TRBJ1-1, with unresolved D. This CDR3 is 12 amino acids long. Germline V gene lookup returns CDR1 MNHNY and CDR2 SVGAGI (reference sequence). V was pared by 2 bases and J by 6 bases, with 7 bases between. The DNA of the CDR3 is TGTGCCAGCAGTTACCTAGGAGCTGAAGCTTTCTTT. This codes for CASSYLGAEAFF.

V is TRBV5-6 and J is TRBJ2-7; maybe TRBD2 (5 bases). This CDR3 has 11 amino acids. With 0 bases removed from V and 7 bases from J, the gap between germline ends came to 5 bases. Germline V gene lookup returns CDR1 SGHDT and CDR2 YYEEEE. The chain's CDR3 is CASSLGREQYF. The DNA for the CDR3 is TGTGCCAGCAGCTTGGGGAGGGAGCAGTACTTC.

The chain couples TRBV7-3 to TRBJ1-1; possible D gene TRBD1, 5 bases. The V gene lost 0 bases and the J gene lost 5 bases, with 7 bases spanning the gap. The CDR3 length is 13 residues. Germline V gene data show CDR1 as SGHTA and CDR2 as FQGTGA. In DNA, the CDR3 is TGTGCCAGCAGCTTAACAGGGGTAACTGAAGCTTTCTTT. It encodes CASSLTGVTEAFF.